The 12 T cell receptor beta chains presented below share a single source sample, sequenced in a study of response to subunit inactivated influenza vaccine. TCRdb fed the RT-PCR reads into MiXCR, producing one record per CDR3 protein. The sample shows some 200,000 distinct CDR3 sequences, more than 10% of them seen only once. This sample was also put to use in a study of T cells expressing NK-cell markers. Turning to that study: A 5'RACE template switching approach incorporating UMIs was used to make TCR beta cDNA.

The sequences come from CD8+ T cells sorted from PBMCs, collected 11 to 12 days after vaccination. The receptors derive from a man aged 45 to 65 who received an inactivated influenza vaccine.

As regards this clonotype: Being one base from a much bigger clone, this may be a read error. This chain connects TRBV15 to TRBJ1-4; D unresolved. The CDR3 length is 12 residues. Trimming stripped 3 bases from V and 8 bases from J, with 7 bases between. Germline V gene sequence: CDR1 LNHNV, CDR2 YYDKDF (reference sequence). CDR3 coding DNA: TGTGCCACCAGCAGCGATCTAGAAAAACTGTTTTTT. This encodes CATSSDLEKLFF.

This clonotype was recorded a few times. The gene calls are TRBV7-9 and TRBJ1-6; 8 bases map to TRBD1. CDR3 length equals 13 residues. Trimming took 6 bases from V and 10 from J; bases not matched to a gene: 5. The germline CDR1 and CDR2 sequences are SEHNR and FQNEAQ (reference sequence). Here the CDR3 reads CASRETGVSPLHF. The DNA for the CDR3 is TGTGCCAGCAGGGAGACAGGGGTATCACCCCTCCACTTT.

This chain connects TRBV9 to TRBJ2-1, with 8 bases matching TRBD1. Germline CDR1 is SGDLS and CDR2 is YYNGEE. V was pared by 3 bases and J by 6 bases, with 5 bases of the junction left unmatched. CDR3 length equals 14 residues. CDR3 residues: CASSGQGSVNEQFF. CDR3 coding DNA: TGTGCCAGCAGCGGACAGGGGTCCGTCAATGAGCAGTTCTTC. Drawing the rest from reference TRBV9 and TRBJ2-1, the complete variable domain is DSGVTQTPKHLITATGQRVTLRCSPRSGDLSVYWYQQSLDQGLQFLIQYYNGEERAKGNILERFSAQQFPDLHSELNLSSLELGDSALYFCASSGQGSVNEQFFGPGTRLTVL.

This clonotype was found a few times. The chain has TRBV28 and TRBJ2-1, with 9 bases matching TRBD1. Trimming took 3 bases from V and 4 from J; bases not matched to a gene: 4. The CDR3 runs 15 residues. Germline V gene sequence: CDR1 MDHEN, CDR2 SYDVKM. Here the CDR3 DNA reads TGTGCCAGCAGTTTGGTTGGGACAGGGTACAATGAGCAGTTCTTC. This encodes CASSLVGTGYNEQFF. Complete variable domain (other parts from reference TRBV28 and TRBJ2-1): DVKVTQSSRYLVKRTGEKVFLECVQDMDHENMFWYRQDPGLGLRLIYFSYDVKMKEKGDIPEGYSVSREKKERFSLILESASTNQTSMYLCASSLVGTGYNEQFFGPGTRLTVL.

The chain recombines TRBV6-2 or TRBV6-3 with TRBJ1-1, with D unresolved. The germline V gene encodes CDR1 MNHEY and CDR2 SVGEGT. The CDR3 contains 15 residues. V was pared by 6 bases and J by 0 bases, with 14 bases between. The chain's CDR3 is CASSKIGPMNTEAFF. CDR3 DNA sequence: TGTGCCAGCAGCAAGATAGGCCCCATGAACACTGAAGCTTTCTTT.

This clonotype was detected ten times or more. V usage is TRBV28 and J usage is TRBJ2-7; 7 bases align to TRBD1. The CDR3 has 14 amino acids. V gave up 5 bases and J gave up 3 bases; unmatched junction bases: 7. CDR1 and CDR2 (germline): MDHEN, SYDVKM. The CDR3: CASSVDRVLYEQYF. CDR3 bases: TGTGCCAGCAGTGTCGACAGGGTCCTCTACGAGCAGTACTTC.

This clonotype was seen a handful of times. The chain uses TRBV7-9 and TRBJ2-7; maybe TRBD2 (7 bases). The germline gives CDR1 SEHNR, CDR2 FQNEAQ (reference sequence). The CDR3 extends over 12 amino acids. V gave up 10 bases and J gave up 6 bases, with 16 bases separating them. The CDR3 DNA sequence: TGTGCCACAGCGAGGGGGGGAACCGAGCAGTACTTC. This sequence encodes CATARGGTEQYF.

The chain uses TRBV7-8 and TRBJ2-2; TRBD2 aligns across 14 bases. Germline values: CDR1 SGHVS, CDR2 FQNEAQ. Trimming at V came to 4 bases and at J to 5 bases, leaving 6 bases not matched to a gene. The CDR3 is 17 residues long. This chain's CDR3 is CASSYGLAGGWTGELFF. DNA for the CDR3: TGTGCCAGCAGCTATGGACTAGCGGGAGGATGGACCGGGGAGCTGTTTTTT. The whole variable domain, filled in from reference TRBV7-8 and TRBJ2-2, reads GAGVSQSPRYKVAKRGQDVALRCDPISGHVSLFWYQQALGQGPEFLTYFQNEAQLDKSGLPSDRFFAERPEGSVSTLKIQRTQQEDSAVYLCASSYGLAGGWTGELFFGEGSRLTVL.

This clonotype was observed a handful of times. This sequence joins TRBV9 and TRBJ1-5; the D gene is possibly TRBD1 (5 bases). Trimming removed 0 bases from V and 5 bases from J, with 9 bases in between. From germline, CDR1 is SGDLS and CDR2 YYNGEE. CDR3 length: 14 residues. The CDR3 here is CASSVGDGDQPQHF. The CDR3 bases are TGTGCCAGCAGCGTAGGGGACGGAGATCAGCCCCAGCATTTT.

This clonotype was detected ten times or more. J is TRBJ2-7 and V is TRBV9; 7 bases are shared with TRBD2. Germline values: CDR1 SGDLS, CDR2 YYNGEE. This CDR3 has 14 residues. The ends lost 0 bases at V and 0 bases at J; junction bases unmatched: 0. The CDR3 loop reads CASSVGGSSYEQYF. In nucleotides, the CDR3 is TGTGCCAGCAGCGTAGGCGGGAGCTCCTACGAGCAGTACTTC.

The CDR3 nucleotides are TGTGCCAGCCCCGTAATCAGGGAGTCGGGCACTGAAGCTTTCTTT. Translated, it gives CASPVIRESGTEAFF. The rearrangement joins TRBV2 to TRBJ1-1, with a possible D match to TRBD1 (5 bases). The germline V and J ends were trimmed by 8 bases and 4 bases, with 20 bases remaining between them. The V gene's germline CDR1 is SNHLY and CDR2 FYNNEI. The CDR3 length is 15 residues.

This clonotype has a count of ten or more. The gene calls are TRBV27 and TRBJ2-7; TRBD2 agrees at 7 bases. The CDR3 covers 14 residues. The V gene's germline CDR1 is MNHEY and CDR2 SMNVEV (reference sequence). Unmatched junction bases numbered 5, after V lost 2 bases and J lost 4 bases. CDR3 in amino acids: CASSLSVGGYEQYF. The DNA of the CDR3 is TGTGCCAGCAGTTTAAGTGTGGGGGGGTACGAGCAGTACTTC.